This T cell receptor (beta chain) was found in a study of regulatory T cells in long-lasting Graves disease. CDR3 size: 13 residues. Germline V lookup: CDR1 MDHEN, CDR2 SYDVKM. Trimming removed 6 bases at V and 0 bases at J, with 9 bases between. Documented time point: newly diagnosed GD, antithyroid drugs for less than 3 months. RNA isolated from PBMCs was used to make the TCR library. There are many counts of this clonotype. Building the TCR beta libraries relied on iRepertoire HTBI primers, and CDR3 regions underwent Arm-PCR. TCRdb ran MiXCR on the multiplex PCR reads and lists one entry per CDR3 protein. The data hold around 360,000 distinct CDR3 sequences, with about a sixth observed a single time. A further study also used this sample, focusing on T cells in Graves' hyperthyroidism and ophthalmopathy.

The sample was peripheral blood mononuclear cells (PBMCs), taken at new diagnosis, from a patient treated with antithyroid drugs. The genes are TRBV28 and TRBJ2-7; D unresolved. This sequence originates from a woman aged 18-35 years with Graves disease. CDR3 sequence reads: CASRGKGSYEQYF. CDR3 nucleotides: TGTGCCAGCAGAGGAAAGGGCTCCTACGAGCAGTACTTC.